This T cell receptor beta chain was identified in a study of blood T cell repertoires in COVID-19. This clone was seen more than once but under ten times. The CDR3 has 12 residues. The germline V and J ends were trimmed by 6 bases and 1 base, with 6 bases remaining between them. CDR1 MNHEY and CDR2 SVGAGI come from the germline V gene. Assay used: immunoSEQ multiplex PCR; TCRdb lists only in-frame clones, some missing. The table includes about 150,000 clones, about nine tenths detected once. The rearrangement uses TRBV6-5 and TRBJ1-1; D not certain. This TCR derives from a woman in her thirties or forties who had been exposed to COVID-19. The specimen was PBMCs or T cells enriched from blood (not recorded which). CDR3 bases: TGTGCCAGCAGACACCGGAACACTGAAGCTTTCTTT. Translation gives CASRHRNTEAFF.